The T cell receptor beta chain under discussion was sequenced for a study of cytomegalovirus exposure and HLA in healthy donors. It was with 60 Vbeta and 13 Jbeta primers that the PCR ran. Original analysis: Per a later analysis, the number of unique TCR beta chains was approximately 80 million, of which around 10 million were shared. The table came from immunoSEQ multiplex PCR; TCRdb's copy has only in-frame clones and leaves some out. V and J calls and clone size come straight from that table; D and trimming were deduced from the DNA. The sample gives under 150,000 clones, less than 85% of which show up once; approximately 6.3% is in the top ten. Germline V lookup: CDR1 SGDLS, CDR2 YYNGEE. Between the trimmed V and J ends, which lost 4 bases and 2 bases, there was a span of 14 bases. The CDR3 spans 15 residues. Findings and limits, study-wide: It was likely that a cluster of highly shared sequence variants was a sequencing artifact. Earlier analysis looked at TCR beta V segments, and most were productive about 90% or about 30% of the time.

This clone was recorded only once. Its cognate antigen is unknown. The clonotype originates from a man in his forties in good health and CMV-seropositive. The V and J genes are TRBV9 and TRBJ2-3; D might be TRBD2 (7 bases). The sample taken for sequencing was PBMCs. The chain's CDR3 is CASSSGGGHTDTQYF. CDR3 coding DNA: TGTGCCAGCAGCTCAGGCGGGGGCCACACAGATACGCAGTATTTT.